One T cell receptor beta chain is described in this entry. The CDR3 runs to 16 residues. The V end lost 3 bases, the J end lost 0 bases, and 12 bases lay between the germline ends. Germline CDR1 KGHSH, CDR2 LQKENI. This entry comes from a study of T cell changes during pregnancy in multiple sclerosis. Some clones are missing from TCRdb's copy, which holds only in-frame ones; the method was immunoSEQ multiplex PCR. This table holds about 120,000 clones, approximately 90% found once. Sample: peripheral blood, taken in the third trimester of pregnancy. The V call is TRBV18, the J call TRBJ1-3; D gene ambiguous. The TCR sequence derives from a female donor with multiple sclerosis, enrolled in a pregnancy study. The CDR3 protein is CASSPNRVLSGNTIYF. As DNA, the CDR3 is TGTGCCAGCTCACCCAACCGGGTCCTCTCTGGAAACACCATATATTTT.